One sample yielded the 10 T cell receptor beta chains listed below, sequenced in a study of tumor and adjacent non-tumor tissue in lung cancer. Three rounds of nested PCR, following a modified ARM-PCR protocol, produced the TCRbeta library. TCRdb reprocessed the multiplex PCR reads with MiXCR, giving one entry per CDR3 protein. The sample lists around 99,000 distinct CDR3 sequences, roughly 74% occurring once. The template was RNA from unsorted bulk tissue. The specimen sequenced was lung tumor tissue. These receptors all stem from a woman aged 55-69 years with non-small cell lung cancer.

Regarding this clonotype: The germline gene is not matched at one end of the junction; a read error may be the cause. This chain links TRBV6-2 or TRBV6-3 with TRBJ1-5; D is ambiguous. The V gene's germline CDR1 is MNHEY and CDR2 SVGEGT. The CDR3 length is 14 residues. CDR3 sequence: CTSSFGYIDQPRHF. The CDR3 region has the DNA TGTACCAGCAGTTTCGGGTACATCGATCAGCCCCGGCATTTT.

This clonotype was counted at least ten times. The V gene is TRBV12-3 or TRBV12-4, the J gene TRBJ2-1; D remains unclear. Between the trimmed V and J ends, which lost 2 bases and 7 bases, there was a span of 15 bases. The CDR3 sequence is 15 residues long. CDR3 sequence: CASSLPLGFGNEQFF. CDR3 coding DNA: TGTGCCAGCAGTTTACCGTTGGGATTTGGGAATGAGCAGTTCTTC.

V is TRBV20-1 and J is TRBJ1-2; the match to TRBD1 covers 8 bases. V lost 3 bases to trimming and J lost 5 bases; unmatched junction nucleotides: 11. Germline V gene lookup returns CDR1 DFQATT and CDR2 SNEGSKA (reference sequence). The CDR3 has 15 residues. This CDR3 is CSASPAVTGGYGYTF. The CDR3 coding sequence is TGCAGTGCTAGCCCAGCTGTCACAGGGGGATATGGCTACACCTTC.

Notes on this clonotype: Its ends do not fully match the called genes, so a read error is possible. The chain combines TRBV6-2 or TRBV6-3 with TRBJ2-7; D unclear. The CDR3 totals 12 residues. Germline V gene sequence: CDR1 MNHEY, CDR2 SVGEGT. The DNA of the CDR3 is TGTGCCGGCAGTGCCGTTCACTACGAACAATACTTC. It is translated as CAGSAVHYEQYF.

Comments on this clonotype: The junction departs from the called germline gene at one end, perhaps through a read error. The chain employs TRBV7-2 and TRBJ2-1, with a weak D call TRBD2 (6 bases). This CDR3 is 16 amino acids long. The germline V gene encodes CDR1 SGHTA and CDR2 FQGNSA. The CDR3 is CASSLVSTSIYNEQFF. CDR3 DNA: TGTGCCAGCAGCTTAGTTTCGACTAGTATATACAATGAGCAGTTCTTT.

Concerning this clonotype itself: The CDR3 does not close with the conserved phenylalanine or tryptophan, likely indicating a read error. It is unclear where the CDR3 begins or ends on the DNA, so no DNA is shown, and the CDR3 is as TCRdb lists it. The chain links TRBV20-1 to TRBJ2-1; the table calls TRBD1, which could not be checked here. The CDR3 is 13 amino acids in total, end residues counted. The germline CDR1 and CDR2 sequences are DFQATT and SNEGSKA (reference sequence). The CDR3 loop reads CSAGRDQYNEQLL.

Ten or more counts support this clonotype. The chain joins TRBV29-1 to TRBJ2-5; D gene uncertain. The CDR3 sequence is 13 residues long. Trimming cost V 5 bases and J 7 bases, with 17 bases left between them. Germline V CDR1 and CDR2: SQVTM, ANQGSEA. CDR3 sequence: CSVLQGQVGTQYF. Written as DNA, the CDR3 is TGCAGCGTTCTCCAAGGGCAAGTAGGGACCCAGTACTTC.

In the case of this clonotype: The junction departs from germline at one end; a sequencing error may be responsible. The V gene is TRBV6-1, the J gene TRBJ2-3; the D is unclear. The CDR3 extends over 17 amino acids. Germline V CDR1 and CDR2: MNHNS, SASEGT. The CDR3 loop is CGSSLAPDPPSTDTQYF. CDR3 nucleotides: TGTGGCAGCAGCCTGGCCCCGGATCCTCCTAGCACAGATACGCAGTATTTT.

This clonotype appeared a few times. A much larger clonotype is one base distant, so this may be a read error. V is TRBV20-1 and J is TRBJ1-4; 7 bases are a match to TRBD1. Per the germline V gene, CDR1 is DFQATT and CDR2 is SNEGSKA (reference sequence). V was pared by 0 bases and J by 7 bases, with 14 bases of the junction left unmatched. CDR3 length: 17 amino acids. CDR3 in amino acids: CSARESGIGGSGEKLFF. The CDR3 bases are TGCAGTGCTAGAGAATCAGGGATAGGGGGCTCGGGTGAAAAACTGTTTTTT.

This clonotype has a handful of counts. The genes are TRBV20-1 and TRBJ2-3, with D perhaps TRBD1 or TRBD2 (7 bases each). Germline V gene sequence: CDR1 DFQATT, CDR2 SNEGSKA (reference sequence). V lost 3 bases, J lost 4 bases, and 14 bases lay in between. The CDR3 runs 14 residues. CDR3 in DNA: TGCAGTGCTAGGGGGGGGCAGGGGGCAGATACGCAGTATTTT. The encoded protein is CSARGGQGADTQYF.